The TCR beta chain described here comes from a study of cytomegalovirus exposure and HLA in healthy donors. General study results and limits: No immune exposure information besides CMV serostatus was available. A later analysis reported that several of the most significant clusters appeared to be linked to common viral pathogens, among them Epstein-Barr virus. Sequencing likely caused a cluster of highly shared sequence variants.

Points on this clone: Its cognate antigen is unknown.

PCR involved 60 Vbeta and 13 Jbeta primers. TCRdb's table, derived via immunoSEQ multiplex PCR, lists solely in-frame clones and lacks some. The repertoire holds approximately 190,000 clones, roughly 80% seen once, with roughly 1.5% in the top ten. Nominal health characterized the donors when sampled, though unrecorded immune exposures were likely. CDR1 and CDR2 from the germline V gene are SGHAT and FQNNGV. This CDR3 comprises 15 residues. Trimming at V came to 5 bases and at J to 0 bases, leaving 7 bases not matched to a gene. Sequencing was carried out using PBMCs. The TCR originated in a woman in her late teens or twenties in good health and CMV-seronegative. The J gene is TRBJ2-7, the V gene TRBV11-2; 7 nucleotides align to TRBD1. CDR3 sequence (DNA): TGTGCCAGCAGCCAAGGGGACAGAAGCTCCTACGAGCAGTACTTC. Its translation: CASSQGDRSSYEQYF.